A selection of T cell receptor beta chains follows, all from one sample in a study of control samples from healthy donors and cancer patients. Sequencing used immunoSEQ multiplex PCR; TCRdb keeps in-frame clones, though not all of them. Among 150,000 or so clones listed, 90% to 95% were seen once. Sequencing used blood. The receptors stem from a man in his forties in good health. Both conserved end residues are trimmed from each CDR3. Clone size appears in some rows only: once, few, many, or a class for an expanded clone.

abundance	j_gene	v_gene	len	CDR3aa
-	TRBJ2-1	TRBV30	14	AWSPQLATYRNEQF
-	TRBJ1-2	TRBV27	12	ASSSGRGVGGYT
once	TRBJ1-5	TRBV28	8	ASSYLVSH
-	TRBJ1-5	TRBV10-3	13	AISEGGGPTQPQH
-	TRBJ2-7	TRBV15	13	ATSSTREGYYEQY
-	TRBJ2-2	TRBV5-5	12	ASNKGADTGELF
-	TRBJ2-7	TRBV19	12	ASSIAGGDYEQY
-	TRBJ2-2	TRBV18	12	ASSPIGNTGELF
-	TRBJ1-5	TRBV27	11	ASSLSINQPQH
-	TRBJ1-1	TRBV11-2	14	ASSDHLWGRDTEAF